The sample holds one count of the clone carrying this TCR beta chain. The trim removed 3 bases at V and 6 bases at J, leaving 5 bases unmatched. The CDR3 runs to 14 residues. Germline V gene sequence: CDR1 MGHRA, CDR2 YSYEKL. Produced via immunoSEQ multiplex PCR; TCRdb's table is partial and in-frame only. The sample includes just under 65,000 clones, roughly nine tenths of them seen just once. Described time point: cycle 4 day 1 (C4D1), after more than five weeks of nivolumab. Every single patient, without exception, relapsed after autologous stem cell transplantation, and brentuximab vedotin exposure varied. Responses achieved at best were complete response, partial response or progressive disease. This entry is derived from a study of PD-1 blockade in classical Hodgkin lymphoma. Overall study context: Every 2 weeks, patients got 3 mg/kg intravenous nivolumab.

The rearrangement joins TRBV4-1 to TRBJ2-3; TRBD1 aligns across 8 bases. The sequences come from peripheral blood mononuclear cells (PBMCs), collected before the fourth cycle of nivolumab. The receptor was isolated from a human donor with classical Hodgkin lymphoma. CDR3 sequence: CASSQDREVDTQYF. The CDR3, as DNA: TGCGCCAGCAGCCAGGACAGGGAAGTCGATACGCAGTATTTT.